These 15 T cell receptor beta chains came from one sample sequenced in a study of long-term antiretroviral therapy in people with HIV. immunoSEQ v3.0 was run at survey level. Measured with immunoSEQ multiplex PCR; TCRdb has only the in-frame clones, and not every one. The sample consists of around 8,000 clones, 80% to 85% of them appearing once. The starting material was unsorted PBMCs, obtained 0.3 years before starting antiretroviral therapy. These receptor sequences come from a man aged 25 to 40 with HIV.

This clone has only one observation. The J gene is TRBJ2-6, the V gene TRBV14; tentatively, D is TRBD1 (5 bases). Germline V gives CDR1 SGHDN, CDR2 FVKESK. The CDR3 runs to 15 residues. V dropped 3 bases and J dropped 1 base, with 7 bases sitting between them. DNA of the CDR3: TGTGCCAGCAGCCAGCCAGGGTCTGGGGCCAACGTCCTGACTTTC. Its protein product is CASSQPGSGANVLTF.

The DNA for the CDR3 is TGCGCCAGCGGGCAGGGTTCCCTGAACACTGAAGCTTTCTTT. It specifies CASGQGSLNTEAFF. The chain has TRBV10-2 and TRBJ1-1; D is possibly TRBD1 (5 bases). Trimming stripped 8 bases from V and 0 bases from J, with 13 bases between. Germline V lookup: CDR1 WSHSY, CDR2 SAAADI. This CDR3 has 14 residues.

The chain carries TRBV19 and TRBJ1-1; the match to TRBD1 covers 11 bases. The CDR3 has 14 amino acids. V was clipped by 4 bases and J by 8 bases; unmatched bases: 6. Germline V gene lookup returns CDR1 LNHDA and CDR2 SQIVND (reference sequence). The CDR3 DNA follows: TGTGCCAGTAGTACGGGACAGGGGGGAGAGGAAGCTTTCTTT. It encodes CASSTGQGGEEAFF.

This clone was observed once. This rearrangement joins TRBV6-6 to TRBJ1-5; 8 bases agree with TRBD1. Germline assignment: CDR1 MNHNY and CDR2 SVGAGI (reference sequence). The V gene end was trimmed by 7 bases and the J gene end by 5 bases; junction bases not matched to a gene: 7. The CDR3 length is 14 residues. The CDR3 protein is CASTSGQGHQPQHF. CDR3 bases: TGTGCCAGCACTTCCGGACAGGGACATCAGCCCCAGCATTTT.

The chain has TRBV7-6 and TRBJ1-1, with no clear D. Germline V gene data show CDR1 as SGHVS and CDR2 as FNYEAQ. V lost 5 bases to trimming and J lost 5 bases, with 21 bases between them. The CDR3 sequence is 16 residues long. CDR3 in amino acids: CASSPPGVRVATEAFF. The CDR3 coding sequence is TGTGCCAGCAGCCCCCCCGGGGTCCGGGTCGCGACTGAAGCTTTCTTT.

The J gene is TRBJ1-6, the V gene TRBV9, with 12 bases that match TRBD1. CDR1 is SGDLS, CDR2 YYNGEE, per germline. V lost 1 base to trimming and J lost 6 bases; unmatched junction nucleotides: 2. CDR3 length: 16 amino acids. CDR3 nucleotide sequence: TGTGCCAGCAGCGTATCGGGACAGGGGGCTAATTCACCCCTCCACTTT. The encoded protein is CASSVSGQGANSPLHF. The full variable domain, its missing parts supplied by reference TRBV9 and TRBJ1-6, is DSGVTQTPKHLITATGQRVTLRCSPRSGDLSVYWYQQSLDQGLQFLIQYYNGEERAKGNILERFSAQQFPDLHSELNLSSLELGDSALYFCASSVSGQGANSPLHFGNGTRLTVT.

The chain employs TRBV19 and TRBJ2-3; 8 bases align to TRBD2. CDR1 and CDR2 from the germline V gene are LNHDA and SQIVND (reference sequence). With 3 bases clipped from V and 2 bases from J, the junction kept 4 bases outside the gene matches. This CDR3 has 15 residues. The CDR3 is CASSISGTLTDTQYF. The CDR3 DNA sequence: TGTGCCAGTAGTATTAGCGGGACCCTCACAGATACGCAGTATTTT.

The chain couples TRBV29-1 to TRBJ2-2, with 15 bases that match TRBD2. Germline CDR1 SQVTM, CDR2 ANQGSEA. CDR3 length equals 17 residues. V gave up 7 bases and J gave up 3 bases; unmatched junction bases: 9. This CDR3 is CSAEGTSGGSYTGELFF. CDR3 DNA sequence: TGCAGCGCCGAGGGGACTAGCGGGGGGTCTTACACCGGGGAGCTGTTTTTT.

This chain joins TRBV19 and TRBJ2-1; D possibly uses TRBD1 or TRBD2 (5 bases each). This CDR3 has 15 residues. CDR1 LNHDA and CDR2 SQIVND come from the germline V gene (reference sequence). V was cut by 5 bases and J by 0 bases, with 11 bases left in between. CDR3 DNA: TGTGCCAGTAGTGCCCGGGGCAGCTCCTACAATGAGCAGTTCTTC. Residues: CASSARGSSYNEQFF.

This chain links TRBV30 with TRBJ1-2, with a possible D match to TRBD1 (6 bases). CDR3 length: 13 amino acids. V dropped 5 bases and J dropped 2 bases, with 12 bases sitting between them. The germline gives CDR1 GTSNPN, CDR2 SVGIG (reference sequence). The CDR3 DNA is TGTGCCTGGGTCCGAACAGGGAACTATGGCTACACCTTC. It yields the protein CAWVRTGNYGYTF. Filled out from reference TRBV30 and TRBJ1-2, the complete variable domain reads SQTIHQWPATLVQPVGSPLSLECTVEGTSNPNLYWYRQAAGRGLQLLFYSVGIGQISSEVPQNLSASRPQDRQFILSSKKLLLSDSGFYLCAWVRTGNYGYTFGSGTRLTVV.

J is TRBJ2-5 and V is TRBV27, with D unresolved. V lost 0 bases and J 4 bases, leaving 9 bases between the germline ends. Germline V gene sequence: CDR1 MNHEY, CDR2 SMNVEV (reference sequence). The CDR3 totals 14 residues. Written as DNA, the CDR3 is TGTGCCAGCAGTTTATCCCCTTTTGCAGAGACCCAGTACTTC. Protein sequence: CASSLSPFAETQYF.

The chain recombines TRBV4-1 with TRBJ1-1; no clear D. This CDR3 has 14 residues. Germline values: CDR1 MGHRA, CDR2 YSYEKL. Trimming stripped 0 bases from V and 1 base from J, with 6 bases between. Here the CDR3 DNA reads TGCGCCAGCAGCCAAGAGGGGTGGAACACTGAAGCTTTCTTT. Translating gives CASSQEGWNTEAFF.

This rearrangement joins TRBV27 to TRBJ2-7; possible D gene TRBD1, 5 bases. Trimming removed 0 bases from V and 6 bases from J, with 18 bases in between. There are 16 residues in the CDR3. CDR1 is MNHEY, CDR2 SMNVEV, per germline (reference sequence). The DNA of the CDR3 is TGTGCCAGCAGTTTATCCTTAGACAGCCAGTTTAGCGAGCAGTACTTC. This gives the protein CASSLSLDSQFSEQYF.

This chain joins TRBV2 and TRBJ2-1; TRBD2 matches at 11 bases. This CDR3 comprises 14 residues. Looked up from germline, CDR1 is SNHLY and CDR2 is FYNNEI. The trim removed 5 bases at V and 8 bases at J, leaving 5 bases unmatched. The CDR3 DNA reads TGTGCCAGCAGTCCTGGACTAGCGGGCCATGAGCAGTTCTTC. Residues: CASSPGLAGHEQFF.

V is TRBV4-3 and J is TRBJ2-7; D unresolved. Germline V lookup: CDR1 LGHNA, CDR2 YSLEER. The CDR3 has 14 amino acids. V was pared by 0 bases and J by 4 bases, with 10 bases between. CDR3 sequence: CASSQDYKLYEQYF. Here the CDR3 DNA reads TGCGCCAGCAGCCAAGATTATAAGTTATACGAGCAGTACTTC.